These 5 T cell receptor beta chains came from one sample sequenced in a study of PD-L1 blockade in urothelial cancer. Time point indicated: peripheral blood 6 weeks after treatment start. Sequencing used immunoSEQ multiplex PCR; TCRdb keeps in-frame clones, though not all of them. This sample yields tens of thousands of clones, of which more than 75% are seen a single time; under 11% belongs to the top ten. Sequenced here: PBMCs, sampled around atezolizumab (anti-PD-L1) treatment. All receptors come from a man aged 55 to 70 with urothelial cancer.

The chain uses TRBV5-3 and TRBJ2-2; the match to TRBD2 covers 16 bases. TRBV5-3 is an ORF, and what it does is uncertain. The junction had 14 bases not matched to a gene; V was cut back by 3 bases and J by 3 bases. The CDR3 contains 21 residues. The CDR3 nucleotides read TGTGCCAGAAGCTCCCCCTTAACAGGGGGACTAGCGGGGGGGGACACCGGGGAGCTGTTTTTT. Translation gives CARSSPLTGGLAGGDTGELFF.

The chain employs TRBV10-3 and TRBJ2-7, with D uncertain. The germline CDR1 and CDR2 sequences are ENHRY and SYGVKD. The CDR3 contains 13 residues. The V gene lost 10 bases and the J gene lost 4 bases, with 17 bases spanning the gap. This CDR3 reads CATSQDPLYEQYF. CDR3 sequence (DNA): TGTGCCACGTCGCAGGATCCCCTGTACGAGCAGTACTTC.

This clone was seen more than once but under ten times. V and J are TRBV10-3 and TRBJ2-5; TRBD1 might be the D (6 bases). V gave up 7 bases and J gave up 1 base, with 7 bases separating them. This CDR3 spans 12 amino acids. Per germline, CDR1 ENHRY and CDR2 SYGVKD. DNA for the CDR3: TGTGCCATCATGGACAGCCAAGAGACCCAGTACTTC. Translation: CAIMDSQETQYF.

The chain recombines TRBV19 with TRBJ2-3; D is ambiguous. Trimming cost V 5 bases and J 5 bases, with 11 bases left between them. The CDR3 is made up of 13 amino acids. Germline V gene data show CDR1 as LNHDA and CDR2 as SQIVND (reference sequence). CDR3: CASSLRLGDTQYF. CDR3 DNA: TGTGCCAGTAGTTTGCGACTGGGAGATACGCAGTATTTT.

The chain is built from TRBV5-5 and TRBJ2-5; D is perhaps TRBD2 (6 bases). CDR1 is SGHKS, CDR2 YYEKEE, per germline (reference sequence). This CDR3 region has 14 residues. Between the trimmed V and J ends, which lost 3 bases and 5 bases, there was a span of 14 bases. In nucleotides, the CDR3 is TGTGCCAGCAGCTCGGGACTGACGGGGGAGACCCAGTACTTC. Its protein is CASSSGLTGETQYF.